This T cell receptor (beta chain) was captured in a study of response to subunit inactivated influenza vaccine. Using its own MiXCR run on the RT-PCR reads, TCRdb lists one record per CDR3 protein. The table shows 500,000 to 700,000 distinct CDR3 sequences, with less than 25% occurring only once. CDR3 length: 13 residues. Germline assignment: CDR1 MGHRA and CDR2 YSYEKL. Deletions cut 1 base from V and 5 bases from J, with 8 bases between. This sample was shared with a second study, whose subject was T cells expressing NK-cell markers. That report notes: As the method of synthesis, 5'RACE template switching with UMIs yielded TCR beta cDNA.

The rearrangement uses TRBV4-1 and TRBJ2-5, with D hard to call. Sequenced material: CD4+ T cells sorted from PBMCs, taken 11 to 12 days after vaccination. The receptor's source is a man in his fifties who received an inactivated influenza vaccine. CDR3 nucleotide sequence: TGCGCCAGCAGCCAAGCTTCTATGGAGACCCAGTACTTC. Translating it yields CASSQASMETQYF.